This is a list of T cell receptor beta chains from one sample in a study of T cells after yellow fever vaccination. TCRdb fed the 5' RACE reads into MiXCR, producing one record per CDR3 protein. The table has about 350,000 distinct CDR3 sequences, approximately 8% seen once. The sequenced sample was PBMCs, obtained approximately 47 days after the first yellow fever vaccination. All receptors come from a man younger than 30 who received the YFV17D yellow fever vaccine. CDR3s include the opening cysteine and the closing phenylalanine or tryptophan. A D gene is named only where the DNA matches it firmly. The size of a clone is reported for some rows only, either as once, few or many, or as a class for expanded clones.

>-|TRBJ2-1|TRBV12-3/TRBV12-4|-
TGTGCCAGCAGCGAGGGGGGGGGACGAGACAATGAGCAGTTCTTC
CASSEGGGRDNEQFF
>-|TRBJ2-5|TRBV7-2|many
TGTGCCAGCAGCTTAGCAGGGGTGGACTGGTACTTC
CASSLAGVDWYF
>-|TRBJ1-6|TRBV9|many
TGTGCCAGCAGCCCGGTCCCGGGACAAGGGTCACCCCTCCACTTT
CASSPVPGQGSPLHF
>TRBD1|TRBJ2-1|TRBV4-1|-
TGCGCCAGCAGCCCCAGGGGGCAGAGTGTAAATGAGCAGTTCTTC
CASSPRGQSVNEQFF
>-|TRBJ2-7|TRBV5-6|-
TGTGCCAGCAGCTTGGCTGACAGGCCCCGATCCTACGAGCAGTACTTC
CASSLADRPRSYEQYF
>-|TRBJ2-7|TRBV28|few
TGTGCCAGCAGTTTTCCAGCAACCTACGAGCAGTACTTC
CASSFPATYEQYF
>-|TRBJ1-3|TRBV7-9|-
TGTGCCAGCAGTTTAACGCCTGCATCTGGAAACACCATATATTTT
CASSLTPASGNTIYF
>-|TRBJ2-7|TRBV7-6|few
TGTGCCAGCAGCTTAGCGACCGGGGACATGGGCTACGAGCAGTACTTC
CASSLATGDMGYEQYF
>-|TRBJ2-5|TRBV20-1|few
TGCAGTGCACGGGGATTGGCTACCCAGTACTTC
CSARGLATQYF
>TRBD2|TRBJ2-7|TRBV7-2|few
TGTGCCAGCAGCTCGGGACTAGCGGACCCCTACGAGCAGTACTTC
CASSSGLADPYEQYF
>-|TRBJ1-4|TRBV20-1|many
TGCAGTGCTGCCCGGGGGGAAAAACTGTTTTTT
CSAARGEKLFF
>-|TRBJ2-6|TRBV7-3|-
TGTGCCAGCAGCGCCCGTTCTGTCTCTGGGGCCAACGTCCTGACTTTC
CASSARSVSGANVLTF
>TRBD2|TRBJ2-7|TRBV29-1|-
TGCAGCGTTGATGGACTAGCGGGATCCTACGAGCAGTACTTC
CSVDGLAGSYEQYF
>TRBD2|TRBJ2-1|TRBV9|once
TGTGCCAGCAGCGTAGGTCCCGGGACTAGCGGGGGGAGCTCCTACAATGAGCAGTTCTTC
CASSVGPGTSGGSSYNEQFF
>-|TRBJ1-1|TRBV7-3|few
TGTGCCAGCAGCTTAACGCTGGGCACTGAAGCTTTCTTT
CASSLTLGTEAFF
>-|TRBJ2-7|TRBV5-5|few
TGTGCCAGCAGCTTGAGCCCGGGTGTCGACGAGCAGTACTTC
CASSLSPGVDEQYF
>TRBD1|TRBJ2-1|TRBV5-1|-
TGCGCCAGCAGCAGACAGGGCCTTTACAATGAGCAGTTCTTC
CASSRQGLYNEQFF
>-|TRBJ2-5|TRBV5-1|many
TGCGCCAGCAGCTTAACCCAGTACCAAGAGACCCAGTACTTC
CASSLTQYQETQYF
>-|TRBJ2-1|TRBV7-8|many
TGTGCCAGCAGCTTAGCGGAGTCGTACAATGAGCAGTTCTTC
CASSLAESYNEQFF
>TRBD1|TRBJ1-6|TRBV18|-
TGTGCCAGCTCACCAACCGGGACAGCGAATTCACCCCTCCACTTT
CASSPTGTANSPLHF
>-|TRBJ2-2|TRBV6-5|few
TGTGCCAGCAGTTACGGGCTAGCTGGCGGGGAGCTGTTTTTT
CASSYGLAGGELFF
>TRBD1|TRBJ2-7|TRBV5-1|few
TGCGCCAGCAGCTTGTGGGGGGCTGACAGGGGAAACTACGAGCAGTACTTC
CASSLWGADRGNYEQYF
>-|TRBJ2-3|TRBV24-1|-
TGTGCCACCAGGGAATCTAGCACAGATACGCAGTATTTT
CATRESSTDTQYF
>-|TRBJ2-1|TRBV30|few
TGTGCCTGGAGTGTACGTGAGCAGTTCTTC
CAWSVREQFF